The T cell receptor (beta chain) described here comes from a study of early T cells in non-severe SARS-CoV-2 infection. Study at large: The study sequenced bulk RNA from unsorted whole blood, with chains unpaired.

With 4 bases removed from V and 12 bases from J, the gap between germline ends came to 19 bases. The CDR3 extends over 13 amino acids. Germline CDR1 SGDLS, CDR2 YYNGEE. There are many counts of this clonotype. Its antigen is currently unknown. General study results and limits: VDJdb matches were skewed toward anti-spike CD8 T cell responses.

Unique molecular identifier tags were affixed to discrete cDNA molecules. TCRdb fed the 5' RACE reads into MiXCR, producing one record per CDR3 protein. The data contain under 35,000 distinct CDR3 sequences, just under 3% of them singletons. The chain is built from TRBV9 and TRBJ2-5; the D gene is possibly TRBD1 (6 bases). The clonotype comes from an adult who was a healthcare worker with PCR-confirmed SARS-CoV-2 infection or an uninfected control (not recorded which). The material sequenced was whole blood. This chain's CDR3 is CASSPTPRGTKYF. The CDR3 DNA is TGTGCCAGCAGCCCCACCCCCAGAGGGACAAAGTACTTC.